At least ten counts were recorded for the clone carrying this TCR beta chain. Its cognate antigen is unknown. The CDR3 is made up of 13 amino acids. With V trimmed by 5 bases and J by 7 bases, 5 bases remained unmatched. This entry comes from a study of CD8 T cells in ankylosing spondylitis. Study-wide points: Disease-linked clones, CD8+, were relatively rare in peripheral blood. Reportedly, disease-linked clones are significantly enriched in ankylosing spondylitis patients' matched synovial fluid.

Libraries for TCR beta were made by quantitative 5'-RACE with molecular barcodes. TCRdb re-analysed the 5' RACE reads in MiXCR, keeping a single row per CDR3 protein. The sample consists of a few hundred thousand distinct CDR3 sequences, less than 25% of them appearing once. The sample comprised blood, either unsorted or a sorted T cell fraction (not recorded which). The chain links TRBV12-3 or TRBV12-4 to TRBJ1-5; 7 bases agree with TRBD1. The clonotype was recovered from a female donor with ankylosing spondylitis or in good health (not recorded which). In nucleotides, the CDR3 is TGTGCCAGCAGTCTCACAGGGGAGCAGCCCCAGCATTTT. Encoded protein: CASSLTGEQPQHF.